This TCR beta chain appears in the sequencing data of a study of blood T cell repertoires in COVID-19. Study background: Samples came from the United States, Italy and Spain, spanning acute and convalescent COVID-19. T cells, B-cell-depleted T cells, or PBMCs provided the cDNA or gDNA that served as material.

The CDR3 is 15 amino acids. CDR1 and CDR2 from the germline V gene are KGHSH and LQKENI. V lost 6 bases to trimming and J lost 4 bases; unmatched junction nucleotides: 6. As processed by the authors: Estimated nucleated cell counts came from reference gene primer amplification. Clones were sequenced by immunoSEQ multiplex PCR, and TCRdb holds only the in-frame ones, with some missing. V and J calls plus clone size are reproduced from that table; the DNA served to infer D and trimming. The table shows tens of thousands of clones, with over 75% occurring only once. The V call is TRBV18, the J call TRBJ2-5; the match to TRBD1 covers 12 bases. What was sequenced was peripheral blood. The sequence came from a man of 80 years or more with acute or convalescent COVID-19. The CDR3 DNA follows: TGTGCCAGCTCCCCCGGGACAGGGGGCACAGAGACCCAGTACTTC. The encoded protein is CASSPGTGGTETQYF.